The rows below give T cell receptor beta chains drawn from one sample of a study of blood T cell repertoires in COVID-19. Repertoires were generated with immunoSEQ multiplex PCR, while TCRdb's copy carries only in-frame clones and drops some. Among around 65,000 clones listed, approximately 86% were seen once. What was sequenced was peripheral blood. These receptors were taken from a man aged 70-80 years with acute or convalescent COVID-19. Each CDR3 is given without its conserved first and last residue. The order of the fields is J gene, V gene, CDR3 protein.

j_call: TRBJ1-2; v_call: TRBV6-2/TRBV6-3; cdr3_aa: ASSQDRYYGYT
j_call: TRBJ2-3; v_call: TRBV5-1; cdr3_aa: ASSLLASGGSDTQY
j_call: TRBJ2-5; v_call: TRBV7-9; cdr3_aa: ASSLYPDRGVETQY
j_call: TRBJ2-5; v_call: TRBV7-9; cdr3_aa: ASSLDLGRGGRETQY
j_call: TRBJ2-7; v_call: TRBV24-1; cdr3_aa: ATSDVRLSGGPDVKTYEQY
j_call: TRBJ1-5; v_call: TRBV7-6; cdr3_aa: ASSLGADSRQPQH
j_call: TRBJ2-3; v_call: TRBV6-1; cdr3_aa: ASSEIPQGGTQY
j_call: TRBJ2-7; v_call: TRBV19; cdr3_aa: ASSDSLIYEQY
j_call: TRBJ2-5; v_call: TRBV11-2; cdr3_aa: ASSHIRGKTGSYQETQY
j_call: TRBJ2-3; v_call: TRBV6-1; cdr3_aa: ASSASSGGVYGDTQY
j_call: TRBJ2-3; v_call: TRBV12-2; cdr3_aa: ASRLERGGYRDRGCKGTDTQY
j_call: TRBJ1-4; v_call: TRBV28; cdr3_aa: ASKRAQPGANEKLF
j_call: TRBJ2-5; v_call: TRBV24-1; cdr3_aa: ATSDPGGGETQY
j_call: TRBJ2-2; v_call: TRBV5-4; cdr3_aa: ASSFGQGALSGELF
j_call: TRBJ2-2; v_call: TRBV6-6; cdr3_aa: ASSYSGGYTGELF
j_call: TRBJ2-1; v_call: TRBV28; cdr3_aa: ASSGDRFNEQF
j_call: TRBJ2-7; v_call: TRBV5-4; cdr3_aa: ASSLAGGRYEQY
j_call: TRBJ1-1; v_call: TRBV23-1; cdr3_aa: ASSQSTTGTNTEAF
j_call: TRBJ2-2; v_call: TRBV6-4; cdr3_aa: ASSPLGQRGPGELF
j_call: TRBJ2-1; v_call: TRBV19; cdr3_aa: ASSPLTSGGAEEQF
j_call: TRBJ2-1; v_call: TRBV6-6; cdr3_aa: ASSSQGSSYNEQF
j_call: TRBJ1-5; v_call: TRBV4-1; cdr3_aa: ASSRQGGGNQPQH